This T cell receptor beta chain was documented in a study of blood T cell repertoires in COVID-19. The repertoire was sequenced with immunoSEQ multiplex PCR; TCRdb's copy has only in-frame clones and lacks some. The sample includes more than 200,000 clones, over 75% of them seen just once. The germline V gene has CDR1 MNHEY and CDR2 SVGAGI. The CDR3 is 14 residues long. Trimming pared 6 bases from V and 6 bases from J, leaving 18 bases between. Sequencing input: peripheral blood. The TCR originated in a man aged 50 to 60 with acute or convalescent COVID-19. The rearrangement links TRBV6-5 to TRBJ2-7; TRBD1 might be the D (7 bases). The DNA of the CDR3 is TGTGCCAGCAGACGGGGCGACAGGGAGGTCGAGCAGTACTTC. As protein: CASRRGDREVEQYF.